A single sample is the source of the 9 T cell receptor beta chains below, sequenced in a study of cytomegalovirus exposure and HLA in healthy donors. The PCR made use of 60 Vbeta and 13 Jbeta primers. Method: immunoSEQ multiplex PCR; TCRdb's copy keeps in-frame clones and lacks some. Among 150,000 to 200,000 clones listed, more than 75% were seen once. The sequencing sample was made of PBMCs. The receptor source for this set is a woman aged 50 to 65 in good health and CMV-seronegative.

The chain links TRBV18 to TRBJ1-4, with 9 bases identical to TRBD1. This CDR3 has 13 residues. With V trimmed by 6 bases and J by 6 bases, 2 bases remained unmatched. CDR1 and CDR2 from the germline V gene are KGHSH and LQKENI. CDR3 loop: CASSGQGYEKLFF. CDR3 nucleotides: TGTGCCAGCTCGGGACAGGGTTATGAAAAACTGTTTTTT.

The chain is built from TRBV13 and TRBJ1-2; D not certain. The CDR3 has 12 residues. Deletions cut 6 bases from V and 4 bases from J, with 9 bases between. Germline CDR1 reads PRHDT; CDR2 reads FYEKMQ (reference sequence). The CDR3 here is CASRGASYGYTF. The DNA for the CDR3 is TGTGCCAGCAGGGGCGCGAGCTATGGCTACACCTTC.

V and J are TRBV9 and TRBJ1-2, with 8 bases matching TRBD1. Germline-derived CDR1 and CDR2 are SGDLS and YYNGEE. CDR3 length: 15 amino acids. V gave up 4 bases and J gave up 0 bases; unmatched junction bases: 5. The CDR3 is CASSPRTGSNYGYTF. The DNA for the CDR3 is TGTGCCAGCAGCCCTCGGACAGGGTCTAACTATGGCTACACCTTC.

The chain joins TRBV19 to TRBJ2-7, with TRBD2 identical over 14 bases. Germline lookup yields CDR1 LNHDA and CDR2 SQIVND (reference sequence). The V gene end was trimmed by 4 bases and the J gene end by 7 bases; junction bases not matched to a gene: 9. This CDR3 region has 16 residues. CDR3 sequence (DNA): TGTGCCAGTAGTACGCGACTAGCGGGAGGGCTTGAAGAGCAGTACTTC. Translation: CASSTRLAGGLEEQYF.

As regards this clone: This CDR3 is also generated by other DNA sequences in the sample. The CDR3 loop is CASSLVRGASTDTQYF. Here the CDR3 DNA reads TGTGCCAGCAGCTTGGTGCGGGGGGCCAGCACAGATACGCAGTATTTT. The V and J genes are TRBV5-4 and TRBJ2-3, with TRBD2 matching over 8 bases. Germline CDR1 and CDR2: SGHNT and YYREEE (reference sequence). V was pared by 0 bases and J by 0 bases, with 3 bases of the junction left unmatched. The CDR3 length is 16 residues.

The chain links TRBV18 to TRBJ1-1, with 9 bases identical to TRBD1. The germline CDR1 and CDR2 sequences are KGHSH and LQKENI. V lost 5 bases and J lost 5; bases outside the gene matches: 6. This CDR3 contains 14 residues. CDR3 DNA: TGTGCCAGCTCATCAGGGACAGGGAGTACTGAAGCTTTCTTT. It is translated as CASSSGTGSTEAFF.

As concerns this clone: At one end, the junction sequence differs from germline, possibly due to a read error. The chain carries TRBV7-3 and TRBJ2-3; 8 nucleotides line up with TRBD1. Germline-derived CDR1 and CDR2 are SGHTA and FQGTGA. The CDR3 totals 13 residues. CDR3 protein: CASSLPGQESRNF. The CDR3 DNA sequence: TGTGCCAGCAGCCTACCGGGACAGGAGAGCCGGAATTTT. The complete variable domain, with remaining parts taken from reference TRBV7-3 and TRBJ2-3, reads GAGVSQTPSNKVTEKGKYVELRCDPISGHTALYWYRQSLGQGPEFLIYFQGTGAADDSGLPNDRFFAVRPEGSVSTLKIQRTERGDSAVYLCASSLPGQESRNFGPGTRLTVL.

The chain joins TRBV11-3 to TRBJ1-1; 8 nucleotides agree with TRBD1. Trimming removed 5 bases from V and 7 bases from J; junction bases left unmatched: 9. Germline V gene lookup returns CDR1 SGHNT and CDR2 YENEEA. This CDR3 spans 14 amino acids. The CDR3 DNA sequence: TGTGCCAGCAGCCCCGGACAGGGAGAAAGTGAAGCTTTCTTT. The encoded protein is CASSPGQGESEAFF.

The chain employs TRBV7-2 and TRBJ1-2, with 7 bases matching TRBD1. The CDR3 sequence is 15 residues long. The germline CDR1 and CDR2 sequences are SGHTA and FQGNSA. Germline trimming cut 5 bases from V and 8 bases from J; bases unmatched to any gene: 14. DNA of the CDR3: TGTGCCAGCAGCCCGCAGACAGGGCGAACGGACGGCTACACCTTC. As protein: CASSPQTGRTDGYTF.